This is a list of T cell receptor beta chains from one sample in a study of CD8+ T cells in alopecia areata. Repertoires were generated with immunoSEQ multiplex PCR, while TCRdb's copy carries only in-frame clones and drops some. Seen here are roughly 150,000 clones, more than 45% observed once, and the top ten hold 19%. The specimen comprised CD8+ T cells sorted from blood, sampled at week 0. The receptors shown here come from a human donor with alopecia areata. CDR3s include the opening cysteine and the closing phenylalanine or tryptophan. The D gene is left open where the match is weak. The listing skips clone size in some rows; elsewhere it reads once, few, many or a size class.

TRBJ2-7 | TRBV10-3 | . | . | CAISESVYEQYF | TGTGCCATCAGTGAGTCTGTCTACGAGCAGTACTTC
TRBJ2-7 | TRBV5-1 | . | . | CASSGGPGVDEQYF | TGCGCCAGCAGCGGAGGGCCCGGGGTGGACGAGCAGTACTTC
TRBJ2-1 | TRBV13 | . | TRBD2 | CASSRRLAGFNEQFF | TGTGCCAGCAGCCGTAGACTAGCGGGGTTCAATGAGCAGTTCTTC
TRBJ2-7 | TRBV4-3 | . | TRBD1 | CASSQGTGLYEQYF | TGCGCCAGCAGCCAGGGGACAGGCTTATACGAGCAGTACTTC
TRBJ2-1 | TRBV14 | . | TRBD2 | CASSQRLAGGEQFF | TGTGCCAGCAGCCAACGACTAGCGGGGGGCGAGCAGTTCTTC
TRBJ1-1 | TRBV30 | . | . | CAWSGGMNTEAFF | TGTGCCTGGTCGGGGGGGATGAACACTGAAGCTTTCTTT
TRBJ2-3 | TRBV13 | few | . | CASSSGHLLDTQYF | TGTGCCAGCAGCTCAGGACATCTGTTAGATACGCAGTATTTT
TRBJ2-5 | TRBV29-1 | . | . | CSVGLGGDQYF | TGCAGCGTTGGTCTTGGGGGAGACCAGTACTTC
TRBJ2-2 | TRBV19 | few | . | CASTITGELFF | TGTGCCAGTACCATCACCGGGGAGCTGTTTTTT
TRBJ1-2 | TRBV29-1 | few | TRBD1 | CSVYDGGGNYGYTF | TGCAGCGTTTACGACGGAGGGGGCAACTATGGCTACACCTTC
TRBJ2-7 | TRBV10-3 | . | . | CAISELSSDDEQYF | TGTGCCATCAGTGAGCTGTCCTCAGACGACGAGCAGTACTTC
TRBJ2-7 | TRBV28 | . | . | CASSLSIGIDEQYF | TGTGCCAGCAGTTTAAGTATAGGTATCGACGAGCAGTACTTC
TRBJ2-1 | TRBV7-2 | . | TRBD2 | CASSSDGTSFSNEQFF | TGTGCCAGCAGCTCAGACGGGACTAGTTTTAGCAATGAGCAGTTCTTC
TRBJ1-6 | TRBV30 | . | . | CAWTGSYNSPLHF | TGTGCCTGGACTGGGAGTTATAATTCACCCCTCCACTTT
TRBJ2-5 | TRBV7-8 | few | . | CASSSFLKGEETQYF | TGTGCCAGCAGCTCCTTTCTAAAGGGCGAGGAGACCCAGTACTTC
TRBJ2-5 | TRBV30 | . | . | CAWSVMGRKGDDETQYF | TGTGCCTGGAGTGTAATGGGACGTAAAGGGGATGACGAGACCCAGTACTTC
TRBJ2-3 | TRBV29-1 | few | TRBD2 | CSVVMVSGGRADTQYF | TGCAGCGTTGTAATGGTATCGGGGGGGCGTGCAGATACGCAGTATTTT
TRBJ2-7 | TRBV29-1 | . | TRBD1 | CSVPTGGGEQYF | TGCAGCGTCCCGACAGGGGGCGGAGAGCAGTACTTC
TRBJ1-6 | TRBV23-1 | . | . | CASSQYGGPDNSPLHF | TGCGCCAGCAGTCAATACGGAGGGCCGGATAATTCACCCCTCCACTTT
TRBJ1-5 | TRBV6-6 | . | . | CASSILDGPNQPQHF | TGTGCCAGCAGTATCCTAGACGGACCGAATCAGCCCCAGCATTTT
TRBJ2-2 | TRBV27 | . | . | CASSPTPMNTGELFF | TGTGCCAGCAGCCCGACACCGATGAACACCGGGGAGCTGTTTTTT
TRBJ1-5 | TRBV29-1 | few | TRBD1 | CSVESGGGPQHF | TGCAGCGTTGAGTCAGGGGGCGGGCCCCAGCATTTT
TRBJ1-1 | TRBV6-5 | once | TRBD1 | CASGPGQGVDTEAFF | TGTGCCAGCGGGCCGGGACAGGGTGTAGACACTGAAGCTTTCTTT
TRBJ2-7 | TRBV14 | few | TRBD1 | CASSHGTGAYEQYF | TGTGCCAGCAGCCACGGGACAGGTGCCTACGAGCAGTACTTC
TRBJ2-7 | TRBV7-8 | . | . | CASSSAFGSYEQYF | TGTGCCAGCAGCAGTGCGTTTGGGTCCTACGAGCAGTACTTC
TRBJ1-1 | TRBV6-1 | few | . | CASSLYTEAFF | TGTGCCAGCAGTCTGTACACTGAAGCTTTCTTT
TRBJ2-2 | TRBV14 | . | . | CASSIGSNTGELFF | TGTGCCAGCAGCATCGGCTCGAACACCGGGGAGCTGTTTTTT
TRBJ2-7 | TRBV7-2 | . | TRBD1 | CASSSGRGFHYEQYF | TGTGCCAGCAGCTCTGGCAGGGGGTTCCATTACGAGCAGTACTTC
TRBJ1-2 | TRBV4-3 | . | . | CASSLRNSPMRTF | TGCGCCAGCAGCCTCCGGAACTCCCCTATGCGCACCTTC
TRBJ1-1 | TRBV29-1 | . | . | CSVTTENTEAFF | TGCAGCGTTACGACAGAAAACACTGAAGCTTTCTTT
TRBJ1-2 | TRBV20-1 | . | TRBD1 | CSATGGEGYTF | TGCAGTGCCACAGGGGGCGAGGGCTACACCTTC
TRBJ2-7 | TRBV7-6 | . | . | CASSQAGGTYEQYF | TGTGCCAGCAGCCAAGCGGGTGGGACCTACGAGCAGTACTTC
TRBJ2-2 | TRBV5-1 | . | . | CASRPHVNSNTGELFF | TGCGCCAGTCGCCCACACGTAAATTCGAACACCGGGGAGCTGTTTTTT
TRBJ2-4 | TRBV7-2 | . | TRBD2 | CASSYPGGGVAKNIQYF | TGTGCCAGCAGCTATCCCGGTGGGGGGGTAGCCAAAAACATTCAGTACTTC
TRBJ2-7 | TRBV19 | . | . | CASSTTAGLREQYF | TGTGCCAGTAGTACCACCGCAGGGTTGCGAGAGCAGTACTTC
TRBJ2-7 | TRBV30 | . | . | CAWSSHRTGYEQYF | TGTGCCTGGAGTTCTCACCGGACGGGCTACGAGCAGTACTTC